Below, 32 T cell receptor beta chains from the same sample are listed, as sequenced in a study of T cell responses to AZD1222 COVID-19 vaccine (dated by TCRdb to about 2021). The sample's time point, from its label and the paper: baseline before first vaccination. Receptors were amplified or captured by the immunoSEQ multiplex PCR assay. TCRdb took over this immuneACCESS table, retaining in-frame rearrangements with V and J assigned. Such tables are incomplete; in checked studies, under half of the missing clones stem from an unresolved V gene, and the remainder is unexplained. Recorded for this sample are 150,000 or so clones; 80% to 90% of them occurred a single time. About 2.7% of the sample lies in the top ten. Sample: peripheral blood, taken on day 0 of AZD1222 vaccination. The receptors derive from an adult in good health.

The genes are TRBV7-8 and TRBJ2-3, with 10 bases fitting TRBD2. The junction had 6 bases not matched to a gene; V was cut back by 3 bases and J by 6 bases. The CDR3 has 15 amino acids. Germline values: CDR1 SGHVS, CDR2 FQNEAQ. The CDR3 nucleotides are TGTGCCAGCAGCTTGCTAGCGGGGGCAGGGGATACGCAGTATTTT. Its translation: CASSLLAGAGDTQYF.

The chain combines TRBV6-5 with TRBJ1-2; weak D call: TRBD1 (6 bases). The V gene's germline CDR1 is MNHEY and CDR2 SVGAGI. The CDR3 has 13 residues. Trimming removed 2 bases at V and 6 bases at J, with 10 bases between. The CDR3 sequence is CASSYPGEDGYTF. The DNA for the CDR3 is TGTGCCAGCAGTTACCCAGGGGAGGATGGCTACACCTTC.

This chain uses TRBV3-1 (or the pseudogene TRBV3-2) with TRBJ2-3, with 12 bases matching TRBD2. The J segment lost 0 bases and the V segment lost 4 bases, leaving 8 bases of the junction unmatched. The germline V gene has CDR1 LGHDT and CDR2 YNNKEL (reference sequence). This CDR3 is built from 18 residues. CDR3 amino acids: CASSRSGTSGSSTDTQYF. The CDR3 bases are TGTGCCAGCAGCCGTTCCGGGACTAGCGGGTCTAGCACAGATACGCAGTATTTT.

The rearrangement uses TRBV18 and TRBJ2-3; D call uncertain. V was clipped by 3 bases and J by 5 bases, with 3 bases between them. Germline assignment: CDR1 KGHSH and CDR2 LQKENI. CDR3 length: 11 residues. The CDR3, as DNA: TGTGCCAGCTCACCCCAAGATACGCAGTATTTT. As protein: CASSPQDTQYF.

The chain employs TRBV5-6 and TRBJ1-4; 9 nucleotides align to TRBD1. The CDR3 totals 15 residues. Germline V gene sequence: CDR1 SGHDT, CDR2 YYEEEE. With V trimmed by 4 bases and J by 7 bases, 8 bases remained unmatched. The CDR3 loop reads CASSLPGQGPEKLFF. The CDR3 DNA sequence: TGTGCCAGCAGCCTCCCGGGACAGGGACCTGAAAAACTGTTTTTT.

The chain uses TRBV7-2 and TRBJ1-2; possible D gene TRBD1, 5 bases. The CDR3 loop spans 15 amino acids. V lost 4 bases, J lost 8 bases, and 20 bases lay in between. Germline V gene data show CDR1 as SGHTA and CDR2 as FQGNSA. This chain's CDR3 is CASSYGGPAPSGYTF. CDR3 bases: TGTGCCAGCAGCTACGGGGGACCGGCGCCTAGCGGCTACACCTTC.

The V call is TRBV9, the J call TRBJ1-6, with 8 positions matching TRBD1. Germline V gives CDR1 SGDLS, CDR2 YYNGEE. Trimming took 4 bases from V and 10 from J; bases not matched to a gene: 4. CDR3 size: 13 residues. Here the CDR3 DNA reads TGTGCCAGCAGCCCCCGACAGGGGTCACCCCTCCACTTT. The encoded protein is CASSPRQGSPLHF. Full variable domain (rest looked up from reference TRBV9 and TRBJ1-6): DSGVTQTPKHLITATGQRVTLRCSPRSGDLSVYWYQQSLDQGLQFLIQYYNGEERAKGNILERFSAQQFPDLHSELNLSSLELGDSALYFCASSPRQGSPLHFGNGTRLTVT.

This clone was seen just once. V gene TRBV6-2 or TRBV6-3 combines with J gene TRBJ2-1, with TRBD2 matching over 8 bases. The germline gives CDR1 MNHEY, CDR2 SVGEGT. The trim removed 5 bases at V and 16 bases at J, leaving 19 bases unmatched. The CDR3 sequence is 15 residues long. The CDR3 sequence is CASSEGTRRSVSVFF. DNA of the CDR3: TGTGCCAGCAGTGAGGGGACTAGGCGTTCCGTTAGCGTTTTCTTC.

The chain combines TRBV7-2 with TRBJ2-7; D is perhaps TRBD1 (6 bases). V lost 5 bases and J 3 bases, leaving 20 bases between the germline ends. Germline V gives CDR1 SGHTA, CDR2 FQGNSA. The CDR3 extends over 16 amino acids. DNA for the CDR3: TGTGCCAGCAGCCAACGAACGGCAGGGGAACGCTACGAGCAGTACTTC. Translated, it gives CASSQRTAGERYEQYF. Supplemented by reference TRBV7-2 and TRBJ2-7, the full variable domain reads GAGVSQSPSNKVTEKGKDVELRCDPISGHTALYWYRQSLGQGLEFLIYFQGNSAPDKSGLPSDRFSAERTGGSVSTLTIQRTQQEDSAVYLCASSQRTAGERYEQYFGPGTRLTVT.

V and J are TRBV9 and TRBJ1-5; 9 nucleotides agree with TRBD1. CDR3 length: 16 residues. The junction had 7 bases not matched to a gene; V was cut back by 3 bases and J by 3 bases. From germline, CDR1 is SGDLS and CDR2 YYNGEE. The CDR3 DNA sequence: TGTGCCAGCAGCGGCAACAGGGGGCCCCTCAATCAGCCCCAGCATTTT. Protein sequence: CASSGNRGPLNQPQHF. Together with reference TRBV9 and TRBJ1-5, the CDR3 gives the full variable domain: DSGVTQTPKHLITATGQRVTLRCSPRSGDLSVYWYQQSLDQGLQFLIQYYNGEERAKGNILERFSAQQFPDLHSELNLSSLELGDSALYFCASSGNRGPLNQPQHFGDGTRLSIL.

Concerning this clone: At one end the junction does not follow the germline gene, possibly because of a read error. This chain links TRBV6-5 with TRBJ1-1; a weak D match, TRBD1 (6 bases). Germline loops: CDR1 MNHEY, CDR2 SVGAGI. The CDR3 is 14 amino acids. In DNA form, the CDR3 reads TGTGCCAGCAGTTACTCGCAGGGGAACGCTGAAGCTTTCTTT. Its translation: CASSYSQGNAEAFF.

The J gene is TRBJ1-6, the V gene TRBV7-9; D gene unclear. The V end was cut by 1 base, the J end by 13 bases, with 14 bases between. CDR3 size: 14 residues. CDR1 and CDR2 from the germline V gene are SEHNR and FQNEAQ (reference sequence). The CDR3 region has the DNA TGTGCCAGCAGCTTAGTATCGGGCAGGCCTCCCCTCCACTTT. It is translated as CASSLVSGRPPLHF.

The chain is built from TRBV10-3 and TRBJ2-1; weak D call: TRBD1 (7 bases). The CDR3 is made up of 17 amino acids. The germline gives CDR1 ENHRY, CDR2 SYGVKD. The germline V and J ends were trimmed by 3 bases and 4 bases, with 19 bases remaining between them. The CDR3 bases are TGTGCCATCAGTGAAGGTCCCAGGGGGGCTATTTACAATGAGCAGTTCTTC. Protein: CAISEGPRGAIYNEQFF.

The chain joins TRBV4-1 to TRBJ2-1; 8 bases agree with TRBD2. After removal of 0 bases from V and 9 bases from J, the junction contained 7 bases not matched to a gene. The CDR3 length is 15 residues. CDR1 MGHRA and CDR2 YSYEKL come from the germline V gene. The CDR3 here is CASSQDPGGGSEQFF. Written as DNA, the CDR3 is TGCGCCAGCAGCCAAGATCCGGGGGGGGGCAGTGAGCAGTTCTTC.

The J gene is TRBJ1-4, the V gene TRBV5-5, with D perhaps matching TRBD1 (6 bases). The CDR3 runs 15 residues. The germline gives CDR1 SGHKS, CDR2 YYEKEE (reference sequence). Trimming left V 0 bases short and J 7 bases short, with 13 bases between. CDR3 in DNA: TGTGCCAGCAGCTTGGTAACAGGGAGTGGTGAAAAACTGTTTTTT. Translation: CASSLVTGSGEKLFF.

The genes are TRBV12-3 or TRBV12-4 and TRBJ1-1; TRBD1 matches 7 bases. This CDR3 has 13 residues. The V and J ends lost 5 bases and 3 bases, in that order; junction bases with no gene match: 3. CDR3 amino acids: CASSLQGYTEAFF. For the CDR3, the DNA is TGTGCCAGCAGTCTACAGGGGTACACTGAAGCTTTCTTT.

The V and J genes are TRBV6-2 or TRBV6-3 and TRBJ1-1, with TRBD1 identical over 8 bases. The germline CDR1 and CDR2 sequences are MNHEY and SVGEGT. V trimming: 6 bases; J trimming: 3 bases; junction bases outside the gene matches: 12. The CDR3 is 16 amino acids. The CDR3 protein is CASSLQGAAGDTEAFF. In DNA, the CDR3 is TGTGCCAGCAGCCTTCAGGGGGCGGCGGGGGACACTGAAGCTTTCTTT.

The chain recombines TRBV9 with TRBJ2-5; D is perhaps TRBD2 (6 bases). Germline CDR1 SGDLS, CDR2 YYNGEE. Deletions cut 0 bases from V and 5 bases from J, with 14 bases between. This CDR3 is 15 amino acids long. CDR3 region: CASSVGRAGRETQYF. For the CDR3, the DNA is TGTGCCAGCAGCGTAGGCAGGGCAGGGAGGGAGACCCAGTACTTC.

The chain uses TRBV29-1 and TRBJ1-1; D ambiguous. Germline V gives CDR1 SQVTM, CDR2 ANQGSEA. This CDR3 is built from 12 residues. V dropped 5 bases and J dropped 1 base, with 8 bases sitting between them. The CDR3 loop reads CSVLDPNTEAFF. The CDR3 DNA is TGCAGCGTTCTGGACCCGAACACTGAAGCTTTCTTT.

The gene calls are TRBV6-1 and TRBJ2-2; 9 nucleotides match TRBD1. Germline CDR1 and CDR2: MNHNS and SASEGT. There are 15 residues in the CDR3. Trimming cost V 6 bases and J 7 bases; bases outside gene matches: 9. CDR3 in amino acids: CASRTTGGYIGELFF. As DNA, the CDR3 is TGTGCCAGCAGGACCACAGGGGGCTATATCGGGGAGCTGTTTTTT.

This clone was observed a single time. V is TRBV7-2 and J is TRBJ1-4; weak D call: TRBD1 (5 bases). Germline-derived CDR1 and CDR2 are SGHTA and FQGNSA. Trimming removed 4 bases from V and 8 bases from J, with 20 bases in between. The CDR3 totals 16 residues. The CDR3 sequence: CASSSGSGTRGEKLFF. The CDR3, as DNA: TGTGCCAGCAGCTCCGGATCCGGGACGAGGGGAGAAAAACTGTTTTTT.

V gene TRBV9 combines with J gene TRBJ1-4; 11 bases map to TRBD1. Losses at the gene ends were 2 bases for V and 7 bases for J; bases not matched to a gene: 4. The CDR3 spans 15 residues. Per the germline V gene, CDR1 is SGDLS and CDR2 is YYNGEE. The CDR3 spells CASSVAGTGGEKLFF. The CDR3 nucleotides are TGTGCCAGCAGCGTGGCCGGGACAGGGGGTGAAAAACTGTTTTTT.

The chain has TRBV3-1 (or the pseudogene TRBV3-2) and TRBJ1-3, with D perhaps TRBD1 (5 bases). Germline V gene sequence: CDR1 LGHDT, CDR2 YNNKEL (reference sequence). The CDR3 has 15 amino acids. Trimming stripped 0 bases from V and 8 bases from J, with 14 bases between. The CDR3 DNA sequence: TGTGCCAGCAGCCAAGAAGGGGTCATTAGGTACACCATATATTTT. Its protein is CASSQEGVIRYTIYF.

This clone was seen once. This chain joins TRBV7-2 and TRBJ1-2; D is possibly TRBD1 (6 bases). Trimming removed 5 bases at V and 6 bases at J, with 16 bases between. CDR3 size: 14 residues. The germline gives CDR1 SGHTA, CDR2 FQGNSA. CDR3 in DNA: TGTGCCAGCAGCGAAGGGGGGGGGCCCGATGGCTACACCTTC. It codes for CASSEGGGPDGYTF.

The CDR3 sequence: CASSLLYQGEGYTF. The CDR3 nucleotides read TGCGCCAGCAGCTTGCTGTACCAGGGAGAAGGCTACACCTTC. The chain uses TRBV5-1 and TRBJ1-2, with D possibly TRBD1 on 5 matching bases. This CDR3 contains 14 residues. V gave up 1 base and J gave up 8 bases, with 15 bases separating them. Looked up from germline, CDR1 is SGHRS and CDR2 is YFSETQ.

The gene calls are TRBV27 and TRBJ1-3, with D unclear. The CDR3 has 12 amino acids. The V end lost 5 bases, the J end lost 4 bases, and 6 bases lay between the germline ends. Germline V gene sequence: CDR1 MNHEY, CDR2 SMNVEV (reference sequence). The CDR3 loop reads CASSRPGNTIYF. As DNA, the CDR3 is TGTGCCAGCAGTAGACCGGGAAACACCATATATTTT.

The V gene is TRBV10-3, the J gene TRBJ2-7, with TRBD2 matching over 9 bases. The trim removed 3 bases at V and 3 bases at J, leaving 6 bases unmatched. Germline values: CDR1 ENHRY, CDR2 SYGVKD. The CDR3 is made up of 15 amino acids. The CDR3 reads CAISDRSSGSYEQYF. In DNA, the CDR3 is TGTGCCATCAGTGATCGTAGTAGCGGGAGCTACGAGCAGTACTTC.

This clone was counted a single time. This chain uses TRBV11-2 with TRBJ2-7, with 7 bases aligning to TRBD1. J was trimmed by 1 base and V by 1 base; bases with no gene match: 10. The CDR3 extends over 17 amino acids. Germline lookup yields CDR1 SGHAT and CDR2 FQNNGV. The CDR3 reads CASSLGTGGQASYEQYF. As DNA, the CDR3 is TGTGCCAGCAGCTTAGGAACAGGAGGACAGGCGTCCTACGAGCAGTACTTC.

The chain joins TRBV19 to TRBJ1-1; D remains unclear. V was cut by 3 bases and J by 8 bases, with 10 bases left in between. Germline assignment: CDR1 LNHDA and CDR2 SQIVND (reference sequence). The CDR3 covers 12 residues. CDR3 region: CASSIYGLEAFF. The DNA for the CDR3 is TGTGCCAGTAGTATCTACGGGTTAGAAGCTTTCTTT.

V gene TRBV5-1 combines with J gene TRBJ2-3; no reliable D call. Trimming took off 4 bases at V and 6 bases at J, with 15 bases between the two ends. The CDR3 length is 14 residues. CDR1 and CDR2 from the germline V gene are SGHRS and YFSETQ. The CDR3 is CASSPNPNSDTQYF. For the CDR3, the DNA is TGCGCCAGCAGCCCTAATCCAAATTCGGATACGCAGTATTTT.

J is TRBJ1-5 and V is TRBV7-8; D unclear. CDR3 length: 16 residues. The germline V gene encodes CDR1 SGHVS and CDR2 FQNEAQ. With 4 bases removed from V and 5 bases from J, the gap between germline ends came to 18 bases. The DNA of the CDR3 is TGTGCCAGCAGCTCAACGAGGGCGTTGGAGGATCAGCCCCAGCATTTT. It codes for CASSSTRALEDQPQHF.

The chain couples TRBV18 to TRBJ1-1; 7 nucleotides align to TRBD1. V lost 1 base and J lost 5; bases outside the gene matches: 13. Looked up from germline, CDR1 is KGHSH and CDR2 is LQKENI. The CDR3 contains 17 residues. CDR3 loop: CASSPQLQGGPGTEAFF. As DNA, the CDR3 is TGTGCCAGCTCACCACAGCTTCAGGGGGGACCAGGTACTGAAGCTTTCTTT.